Listed here are 18 T cell receptor beta chains from one sample, sequenced in a study of shared clonotypes between healthy human individuals. Sequencing was performed with immunoSEQ multiplex PCR; in TCRdb, only in-frame clones are kept and a portion is missing. The sample holds a few million clones, around 90% seen once. The specimen was naive CD4+ T cells sorted from blood. Stated subset: CD45RA+ positively selected. Every receptor here comes from a man aged 18-30 years in good health.

The CDR3 loop reads CASSLVGGSTNEKLFF. CDR3 sequence (DNA): TGTGCCAGCAGTTTAGTCGGGGGATCAACTAATGAAAAACTGTTTTTT. The chain couples TRBV28 to TRBJ1-4; weak D call: TRBD1 (5 bases). In germline, CDR1 is MDHEN, CDR2 SYDVKM. The V and J ends lost 2 bases and 0 bases respectively, with 10 bases between them. The CDR3 covers 16 residues. Using reference TRBV28 and TRBJ1-4 for the parts outside the CDR3, the full variable domain is DVKVTQSSRYLVKRTGEKVFLECVQDMDHENMFWYRQDPGLGLRLIYFSYDVKMKEKGDIPEGYSVSREKKERFSLILESASTNQTSMYLCASSLVGGSTNEKLFFGSGTQLSVL.

This clone appeared once. The rearrangement links TRBV4-2 to TRBJ2-7; the D gene is possibly TRBD2 (6 bases). Germline V gives CDR1 LGHNA, CDR2 YNFKEQ. The CDR3 spans 14 residues. V lost 4 bases, J lost 4 bases, and 14 bases lay in between. This CDR3 is CASSRDTAGYEQYF. CDR3 in DNA: TGTGCCAGCAGCCGGGATACCGCGGGGTACGAGCAGTACTTC.

The chain links TRBV5-1 to TRBJ2-3; 14 bases line up with TRBD2. V was pared by 0 bases and J by 6 bases, with 6 bases of the junction left unmatched. Germline V lookup: CDR1 SGHRS, CDR2 YFSETQ. The CDR3 runs to 17 residues. The CDR3: CASSLVGTSGSWDTQYF. The CDR3 nucleotides read TGCGCCAGCAGCTTGGTGGGGACTAGCGGGAGTTGGGATACGCAGTATTTT.

The V and J genes are TRBV7-2 and TRBJ1-2, with 9 bases that match TRBD1. This CDR3 region has 14 residues. The trim removed 5 bases at V and 7 bases at J, leaving 8 bases unmatched. The germline gives CDR1 SGHTA, CDR2 FQGNSA. The CDR3 DNA follows: TGTGCCAGCAGCCCGAGGGACAGGGCGGGTGGCTACACCTTC. Its translation is CASSPRDRAGGYTF.

This clone appeared a single time. The genes are TRBV11-2 and TRBJ2-5, with 14 bases identical to TRBD2. CDR3 size: 15 residues. The germline CDR1 and CDR2 sequences are SGHAT and FQNNGV. J gave up 10 bases and V 5 bases, and 9 bases lay outside the gene matches. Written as DNA, the CDR3 is TGTGCCAGCAGCCCAACGACTAGCGGGAGGGCCATCCAGTACTTC. Protein: CASSPTTSGRAIQYF.

The chain has TRBV10-3 and TRBJ2-1, with 16 bases fitting TRBD2. J was trimmed by 4 bases and V by 8 bases; bases with no gene match: 5. This CDR3 is built from 16 residues. The germline CDR1 and CDR2 sequences are ENHRY and SYGVKD. The CDR3 DNA reads as TGTGCCATCGGGACTAGCGGGGGGGCCGGATACAATGAGCAGTTCTTC. This translates into CAIGTSGGAGYNEQFF.

The chain employs TRBV7-9 and TRBJ1-5; 9 nucleotides match TRBD1. The CDR3 runs to 16 residues. In germline, CDR1 is SEHNR, CDR2 FQNEAQ (reference sequence). V trimming: 2 bases; J trimming: 4 bases; junction bases outside the gene matches: 6. CDR3 residues: CASSLLTGGMNQPQHF. CDR3 DNA: TGTGCCAGCAGCTTATTGACAGGGGGGATGAATCAGCCCCAGCATTTT.

The V call is TRBV10-3, the J call TRBJ2-3; 10 nucleotides line up with TRBD2. Germline CDR1 is ENHRY and CDR2 is SYGVKD. Trimming took 7 bases from V and 1 from J; bases not matched to a gene: 5. The CDR3 covers 15 residues. The CDR3 region is CAITPGTSGTDTQYF. CDR3 sequence (DNA): TGTGCCATCACCCCCGGGACTAGCGGCACAGATACGCAGTATTTT.

This clone was counted once. The chain is built from TRBV11-3 and TRBJ2-2; D unresolved. Deletions cut 5 bases from V and 4 bases from J, with 8 bases between. Germline V gene lookup returns CDR1 SGHNT and CDR2 YENEEA. This CDR3 is 13 amino acids long. The CDR3 sequence is CASSLPLTGELFF. The CDR3 DNA reads as TGTGCCAGCAGCCTTCCACTCACCGGGGAGCTGTTTTTT.

As for this clone: Other DNA sequences in this specimen translate into the identical CDR3. The V call is TRBV7-2, the J call TRBJ2-7, with D perhaps matching TRBD1 (5 bases). V was pared by 1 base and J by 4 bases, with 11 bases between. CDR1 and CDR2 from the germline V gene are SGHTA and FQGNSA. There are 14 residues in the CDR3. The CDR3 DNA reads TGTGCCAGCAGCTTAGGGCAGGGTAATTACGAGCAGTACTTC. This gives the protein CASSLGQGNYEQYF. The full variable domain, its missing parts supplied by reference TRBV7-2 and TRBJ2-7, is GAGVSQSPSNKVTEKGKDVELRCDPISGHTALYWYRQSLGQGLEFLIYFQGNSAPDKSGLPSDRFSAERTGGSVSTLTIQRTQQEDSAVYLCASSLGQGNYEQYFGPGTRLTVT.

The J gene is TRBJ2-2, the V gene TRBV9; D is ambiguous. CDR1 is SGDLS and CDR2 is YYNGEE in the germline V gene. Trimming removed 6 bases at V and 3 bases at J, with 18 bases between. CDR3 length equals 16 residues. As DNA, the CDR3 is TGTGCCAGCACCGTCTCGAGTGGGTCGGACACCGGGGAGCTGTTTTTT. This sequence encodes CASTVSSGSDTGELFF.

The rearrangement joins TRBV25-1 to TRBJ1-2; D perhaps matches TRBD1 (5 bases). Germline assignment: CDR1 MGHDK and CDR2 SYGVNS. Trimming removed 8 bases from V and 4 bases from J, with 8 bases in between. The CDR3 loop spans 11 amino acids. The CDR3 DNA sequence: TGTGCCAGCGGTAGGGGCTATGGCTACACCTTC. Amino acids: CASGRGYGYTF.

The V call is TRBV28, the J call TRBJ1-2; 7 nucleotides agree with TRBD1. From germline, CDR1 is MDHEN and CDR2 SYDVKM. After removal of 5 bases from V and 4 bases from J, the junction contained 7 bases not matched to a gene. The CDR3 loop spans 14 amino acids. CDR3 in DNA: TGTGCCAGCAGTATTGAGGGGGCGAGCTATGGCTACACCTTC. It translates to CASSIEGASYGYTF.

The rearrangement links TRBV28 to TRBJ1-1; 7 nucleotides agree with TRBD1. This CDR3 region has 14 residues. Trimming cost V 7 bases and J 4 bases; bases outside gene matches: 9. The germline V gene encodes CDR1 MDHEN and CDR2 SYDVKM. The chain's CDR3 is CASTDTTGRTEAFF. The CDR3 nucleotides read TGTGCCAGCACCGATACGACAGGGCGCACTGAAGCTTTCTTT.

The rearrangement uses TRBV28 and TRBJ2-7; possible D gene TRBD2, 6 bases. Trimming left V 6 bases short and J 6 bases short, with 18 bases between. The CDR3 contains 14 residues. CDR1 MDHEN and CDR2 SYDVKM come from the germline V gene. The CDR3 protein is CASRGVGGTGEQYF. CDR3 in DNA: TGTGCCAGCAGGGGAGTCGGAGGGACCGGCGAGCAGTACTTC.

The V gene is TRBV28, the J gene TRBJ2-1; TRBD1 agrees at 9 bases. J gave up 7 bases and V 5 bases, and 9 bases lay outside the gene matches. Per germline, CDR1 MDHEN and CDR2 SYDVKM. The CDR3 has 15 amino acids. The CDR3 here is CASSLGTGFGNEQFF. For the CDR3, the DNA is TGTGCCAGCAGTCTGGGGACAGGGTTCGGGAATGAGCAGTTCTTC. The full variable domain, completed using reference TRBV28 and TRBJ2-1, is DVKVTQSSRYLVKRTGEKVFLECVQDMDHENMFWYRQDPGLGLRLIYFSYDVKMKEKGDIPEGYSVSREKKERFSLILESASTNQTSMYLCASSLGTGFGNEQFFGPGTRLTVL.

The chain is built from TRBV19 and TRBJ2-2; no definite D call. Per germline, CDR1 LNHDA and CDR2 SQIVND (reference sequence). The length of the CDR3 is 11 residues. The V end was cut by 6 bases, the J end by 7 bases, with 6 bases between. CDR3 coding DNA: TGTGCCAGTAGGGCGAGCGGGGAGCTGTTTTTT. Translated: CASRASGELFF.

Comments on this clone: Other DNA variants within this sample encode the same CDR3. The J gene is TRBJ1-5, the V gene TRBV5-1; possibly TRBD1 for D (6 bases). This CDR3 is built from 14 residues. V was trimmed by 4 bases and J by 7 bases, leaving 15 bases between them. CDR1 is SGHRS, CDR2 YFSETQ, per germline. The CDR3 region is CASSRGGPGQPQHF. The CDR3 DNA is TGCGCCAGCAGCCGAGGGGGGCCGGGGCAGCCCCAGCATTTT.